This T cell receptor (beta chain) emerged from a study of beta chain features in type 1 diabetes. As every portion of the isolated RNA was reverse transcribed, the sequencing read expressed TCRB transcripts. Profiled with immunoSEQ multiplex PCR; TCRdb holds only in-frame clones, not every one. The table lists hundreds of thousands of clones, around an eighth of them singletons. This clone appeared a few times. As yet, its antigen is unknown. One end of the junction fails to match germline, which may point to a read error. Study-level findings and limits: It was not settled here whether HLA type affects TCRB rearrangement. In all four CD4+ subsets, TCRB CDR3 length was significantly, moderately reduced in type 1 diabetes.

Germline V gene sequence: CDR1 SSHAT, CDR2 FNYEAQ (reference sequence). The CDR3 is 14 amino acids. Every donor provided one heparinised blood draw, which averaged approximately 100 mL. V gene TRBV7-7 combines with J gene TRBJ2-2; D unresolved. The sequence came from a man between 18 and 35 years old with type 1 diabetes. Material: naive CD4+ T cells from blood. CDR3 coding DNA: TGTGCTAGCAGCTTTGCAGAGAACACCGGGGAGCTGTTTTTT. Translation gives CASSFAENTGELFF.